This T cell receptor (beta chain) was documented in a study of control samples from healthy donors and cancer patients. Clones were sequenced by immunoSEQ multiplex PCR, and TCRdb holds only the in-frame ones, with some missing. The profile shows some 150,000 clones, more than 85% of them singletons. The ends were cut back, 5 bases at V and 15 bases at J, with 17 bases in the middle. CDR3 length equals 12 residues. Per the germline V gene, CDR1 is SEHNR and CDR2 is FQNEAQ (reference sequence). The chain links TRBV7-9 to TRBJ2-1; D may be TRBD1 (6 bases). This receptor was identified in a man between 45 and 60 years old in good health. Sequenced: blood. CDR3 residues: CASSPQGREWFF. CDR3 nucleotide sequence: TGTGCCAGCAGCCCACAGGGCAGGGAATGGTTCTTC.